The 28 T cell receptor beta chains below come from one sample, sequenced in a study of OX40 agonist ivuxolimab in advanced cancers. Repertoires were generated with immunoSEQ multiplex PCR, while TCRdb's copy carries only in-frame clones and drops some. The sample shows thousands of clones, roughly 93% of them seen only once. The source was CD4+ or CD8+ T cells sorted from blood, collected in a trial of the OX40 agonist ivuxolimab. The origin of the receptors is an adult with an advanced solid tumor such as melanoma, head and neck, liver or kidney cancer.

The chain links TRBV2 to TRBJ2-7; no clear D gene. The CDR3 covers 11 residues. CDR1 SNHLY and CDR2 FYNNEI come from the germline V gene. The germline V and J ends were trimmed by 6 bases and 3 bases, with 6 bases remaining between them. CDR3: CASRAIYEQYF. DNA of the CDR3: TGTGCCAGCAGGGCCATCTACGAGCAGTACTTC.

The chain links TRBV7-6 to TRBJ2-2; possible D gene TRBD1, 5 bases. The CDR3 is 16 residues long. Trimming shortened V by 0 bases and J by 4 bases, and 12 bases separated the two germline ends. CDR1 and CDR2 (germline): SGHVS, FNYEAQ. The CDR3 reads CASSLASGRVTGELFF. Here the CDR3 DNA reads TGTGCCAGCAGCTTAGCATCCGGCAGGGTCACCGGGGAGCTGTTTTTT.

V and J are TRBV2 and TRBJ2-3; no clear D. This CDR3 spans 12 amino acids. The V and J ends lost 6 bases and 4 bases respectively, with 8 bases between them. Germline V gene lookup returns CDR1 SNHLY and CDR2 FYNNEI. The CDR3 is CASSRLADTQYF. In DNA form, the CDR3 reads TGTGCCAGCAGCAGACTGGCAGATACGCAGTATTTT.

The V call is TRBV2, the J call TRBJ2-7; no reliable D call. From germline, CDR1 is SNHLY and CDR2 FYNNEI. V lost 2 bases and J 3 bases, leaving 8 bases between the germline ends. The length of the CDR3 is 13 residues. CDR3 nucleotide sequence: TGTGCCAGCAGTGAAACTAAATACTACGAGCAGTACTTC. It translates to CASSETKYYEQYF.

V usage is TRBV2 and J usage is TRBJ2-7; D gene uncertain. Germline assignment: CDR1 SNHLY and CDR2 FYNNEI. The CDR3 sequence is 11 residues long. Trimming stripped 4 bases from V and 3 bases from J, with 4 bases between. DNA of the CDR3: TGTGCCAGCAGTGTCTTCTACGAGCAGTACTTC. Translation: CASSVFYEQYF.

The chain is built from TRBV7-9 and TRBJ2-5; D is ambiguous. In germline, CDR1 is SEHNR, CDR2 FQNEAQ (reference sequence). V lost 5 bases and J 5 bases, leaving 6 bases between the germline ends. This CDR3 has 11 amino acids. CDR3 coding DNA: TGTGCCAGCAGCCAATGGGAGACCCAGTACTTC. Translated, it gives CASSQWETQYF.

This chain uses TRBV9 with TRBJ2-6; the match to TRBD1 covers 12 bases. The CDR3 sequence is 17 residues long. Trimming took 4 bases from V and 2 from J; bases not matched to a gene: 4. Germline V lookup: CDR1 SGDLS, CDR2 YYNGEE. CDR3 sequence: CASSKGQGAAGANVLTF. DNA for the CDR3: TGTGCCAGCAGCAAGGGACAGGGGGCTGCTGGGGCCAACGTCCTGACTTTC.

In regard to this clone: Mismatch with germline at one junction end may stem from a read error. J is TRBJ2-7 and V is TRBV2; TRBD1 matches at 10 bases. This CDR3 has 16 amino acids. Germline lookup yields CDR1 SNHLY and CDR2 FYNNEI. DNA of the CDR3: TGTGCCAGCAGTGAACTCACGACAGGGGGCCGCTACGGGCAGTACTTC. This gives the protein CASSELTTGGRYGQYF.

This chain links TRBV27 with TRBJ2-7; D not certain. Germline-derived CDR1 and CDR2 are MNHEY and SMNVEV (reference sequence). The CDR3 contains 15 residues. V was trimmed by 5 bases and J by 1 base, leaving 15 bases between them. CDR3 residues: CASSPSYVGSYEQYF. The DNA for the CDR3 is TGTGCCAGCAGTCCGTCATATGTGGGATCCTACGAGCAGTACTTC.

The gene calls are TRBV5-4 and TRBJ1-1; D is possibly TRBD1 (6 bases). From germline, CDR1 is SGHNT and CDR2 YYREEE (reference sequence). Trimming removed 5 bases at V and 6 bases at J, with 14 bases between. The CDR3 consists of 13 residues. CDR3 nucleotide sequence: TGTGCCAGCAGTTTATCCGGGACACCTGAAGCTTTCTTT. The encoded protein is CASSLSGTPEAFF.

The chain employs TRBV7-6 and TRBJ1-1; 7 bases align to TRBD1. CDR1 is SGHVS, CDR2 FNYEAQ, per germline. V dropped 1 base and J dropped 1; count of bases not matched to a gene: 0. The CDR3 is 14 residues long. The CDR3 region has the DNA TGTGCCAGCAGCTTAGGACAGGGGAACACTGAAGCTTTCTTT. Amino acids: CASSLGQGNTEAFF.

The chain links TRBV5-1 to TRBJ2-6; no definite D call. Germline V CDR1 and CDR2: SGHRS, YFSETQ. Between the trimmed V and J ends, which lost 6 bases and 4 bases, there was a span of 14 bases. The CDR3 totals 15 residues. The CDR3, as DNA: TGCGCCAGCACTGAGATGGGCCCCGGGGCCAACGTCCTGACTTTC. Amino acids: CASTEMGPGANVLTF.

V gene TRBV28 combines with J gene TRBJ1-1; D unclear. Trimming removed 3 bases from V and 3 bases from J, with 5 bases in between. This CDR3 has 12 amino acids. CDR1 and CDR2 from the germline V gene are MDHEN and SYDVKM. CDR3 DNA: TGTGCCAGCAGTTTTGGGGACACTGAAGCTTTCTTT. This codes for CASSFGDTEAFF.

The chain couples TRBV5-4 to TRBJ2-7; 8 bases agree with TRBD2. The CDR3 runs to 14 residues. Germline values: CDR1 SGHNT, CDR2 YYREEE (reference sequence). V dropped 0 bases and J dropped 4; count of bases not matched to a gene: 3. In DNA, the CDR3 is TGTGCCAGCAGCTTGGAAGCGGGAGCATACGAGCAGTACTTC. This encodes CASSLEAGAYEQYF.

The chain combines TRBV6-1 with TRBJ2-3; 12 bases map to TRBD2. V shed 2 bases and J 6 bases; nucleotides not matched to a gene: 6. The CDR3 totals 16 residues. Germline V CDR1 and CDR2: MNHNS, SASEGT. CDR3: CASSERASGRADTQYF. The DNA of the CDR3 is TGTGCCAGCAGTGAAAGGGCTAGCGGGAGGGCCGATACGCAGTATTTT.

The chain combines TRBV28 with TRBJ2-7; 9 nucleotides match TRBD1. The CDR3 is 13 amino acids. Germline V gives CDR1 MDHEN, CDR2 SYDVKM. With 4 bases clipped from V and 4 bases from J, the junction kept 2 bases outside the gene matches. This chain's CDR3 is CASSSGQGYEQYF. The CDR3 bases are TGTGCCAGCAGTTCCGGACAGGGGTACGAGCAGTACTTC.

The rearrangement links TRBV6-6 to TRBJ1-3; no reliable D call. CDR1 MNHNY and CDR2 SVGAGI come from the germline V gene (reference sequence). V was clipped by 0 bases and J by 0 bases, with 9 bases between them. The CDR3 consists of 16 residues. The CDR3 bases are TGTGCCAGCAGTTACTCTACGGCGGGCTCTGGAAACACCATATATTTT. Its translation: CASSYSTAGSGNTIYF.

The CDR3 DNA follows: TGTGCCAGCAGCTTGGTGCAGGGGAGAGATTCACCCCTCCACTTT. Its protein is CASSLVQGRDSPLHF. The chain uses TRBV5-4 and TRBJ1-6; possible D gene TRBD1, 6 bases. V lost 0 bases, J lost 8 bases, and 12 bases lay in between. This CDR3 region has 15 residues. Germline V gives CDR1 SGHNT, CDR2 YYREEE (reference sequence).

The chain carries TRBV5-1 and TRBJ2-7; 8 bases agree with TRBD2. This CDR3 region has 16 residues. Germline V gives CDR1 SGHRS, CDR2 YFSETQ. Trimming cost V 0 bases and J 2 bases; bases outside gene matches: 7. The CDR3 region has the DNA TGCGCCAGCAGCTTGGGTTTAGCGGGGCTGACCTACGAGCAGTACTTC. It yields the protein CASSLGLAGLTYEQYF.

The rearrangement uses TRBV7-8 and TRBJ2-6, with D possibly being TRBD2 (5 bases). The V and J ends lost 5 bases and 5 bases respectively, with 22 bases between them. The CDR3 is 18 residues long. Germline CDR1 is SGHVS and CDR2 is FQNEAQ. The DNA for the CDR3 is TGTGCCAGCAGCGTGAGGAGGTACCCACAAAGTCGGGCCAACGTCCTGACTTTC. Amino acids: CASSVRRYPQSRANVLTF.

This chain uses TRBV5-1 with TRBJ1-1; D might be TRBD1 (6 bases). Germline V gene lookup returns CDR1 SGHRS and CDR2 YFSETQ. This CDR3 comprises 13 residues. V lost 2 bases, J lost 1 base, and 6 bases lay in between. In nucleotides, the CDR3 is TGCGCCAGCAGCTTACAGGGGAACACTGAAGCTTTCTTT. Translation gives CASSLQGNTEAFF.

V is TRBV5-1 and J is TRBJ2-7, with TRBD1 as a possible D gene (6 bases). The germline CDR1 and CDR2 sequences are SGHRS and YFSETQ. This CDR3 is built from 17 residues. The V end was cut by 0 bases, the J end by 1 base, with 17 bases between. In DNA, the CDR3 is TGCGCCAGCAGCTTGGATGGGGGCGTGTTTGGGTCCTACGAGCAGTACTTC. As protein: CASSLDGGVFGSYEQYF.

The gene calls are TRBV5-1 and TRBJ2-2; D gene unclear. This CDR3 has 14 residues. The V gene's germline CDR1 is SGHRS and CDR2 YFSETQ. V was pared by 0 bases and J by 4 bases, with 7 bases between. CDR3 nucleotides: TGCGCCAGCAGCTTGGGACAATCCACCGGGGAGCTGTTTTTT. Translating it yields CASSLGQSTGELFF. Looking up the rest from reference TRBV5-1 and TRBJ2-2 gives the full variable domain: KAGVTQTPRYLIKTRGQQVTLSCSPISGHRSVSWYQQTPGQGLQFLFEYFSETQRNKGNFPGRFSGRQFSNSRSEMNVSTLELGDSALYLCASSLGQSTGELFFGEGSRLTVL.

The chain links TRBV28 to TRBJ2-1; 11 nucleotides line up with TRBD2. J was trimmed by 8 bases and V by 8 bases; bases with no gene match: 5. The CDR3 is made up of 13 amino acids. CDR1 and CDR2 (germline): MDHEN, SYDVKM. As DNA, the CDR3 is TGTGCCAGCCTACCTAGCGGGAGGTATGAGCAGTTCTTC. Protein product: CASLPSGRYEQFF.

The chain has TRBV19 and TRBJ1-5; D not resolved. CDR3 length: 14 amino acids. Between the trimmed V and J ends, which lost 5 bases and 3 bases, there was a span of 11 bases. Germline loops: CDR1 LNHDA, CDR2 SQIVND (reference sequence). The CDR3, as DNA: TGTGCCAGTAGTGTAGGTGGGGTCAATCAGCCCCAGCATTTT. Its protein is CASSVGGVNQPQHF.

J is TRBJ2-5 and V is TRBV19; 9 bases fit TRBD2. V shed 3 bases, J shed 2 bases, and the junction held 13 bases outside the gene matches. The CDR3 totals 18 residues. Germline V gene lookup returns CDR1 LNHDA and CDR2 SQIVND (reference sequence). The CDR3 region is CASSMFRAGGPKQETQYF. The CDR3 nucleotides are TGTGCCAGTAGTATGTTTAGGGCGGGAGGGCCCAAACAAGAGACCCAGTACTTC.

This chain uses TRBV6-6 with TRBJ2-7, with 10 bases aligning to TRBD1. The CDR3 is made up of 15 amino acids. Germline V CDR1 and CDR2: MNHNY, SVGAGI (reference sequence). Trimming removed 4 bases from V and 0 bases from J; junction bases left unmatched: 3. The CDR3 reads CASSLGQGGSYEQYF. The CDR3 region has the DNA TGTGCCAGCAGTTTAGGACAGGGGGGCTCCTACGAGCAGTACTTC.

The J gene is TRBJ2-2, the V gene TRBV7-9; the D is unclear. V lost 8 bases and J 3 bases, leaving 13 bases between the germline ends. The CDR3 consists of 14 residues. Germline V CDR1 and CDR2: SEHNR, FQNEAQ (reference sequence). The CDR3 sequence: CASGDIRDTGELFF. Here the CDR3 DNA reads TGTGCCAGCGGTGATATTAGAGACACCGGGGAGCTGTTTTTT.